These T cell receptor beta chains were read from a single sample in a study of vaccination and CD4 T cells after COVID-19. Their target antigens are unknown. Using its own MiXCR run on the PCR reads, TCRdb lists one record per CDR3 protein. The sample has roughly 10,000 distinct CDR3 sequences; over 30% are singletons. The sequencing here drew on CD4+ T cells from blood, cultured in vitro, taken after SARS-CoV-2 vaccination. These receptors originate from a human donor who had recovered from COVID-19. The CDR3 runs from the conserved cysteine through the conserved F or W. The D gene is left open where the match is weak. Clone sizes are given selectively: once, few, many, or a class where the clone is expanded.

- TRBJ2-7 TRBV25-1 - CASAPYGPPYEQYF TGTGCCAGCGCCCCCTACGGGCCCCCTTACGAGCAGTACTTC
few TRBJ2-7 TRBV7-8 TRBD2 CASSPVSGLAGEGEQYF TGTGCCAGCAGCCCCGTTTCCGGACTAGCGGGAGAAGGTGAGCAGTACTTC
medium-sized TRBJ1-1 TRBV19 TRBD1 CASSYDRGTEAFF TGTGCCAGTAGTTACGACAGGGGCACTGAAGCTTTCTTT
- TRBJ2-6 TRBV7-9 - CASSPLRGSGANVLTF TGTGCCAGCAGCCCTCTTCGGGGCTCTGGGGCCAACGTCCTGACTTTC
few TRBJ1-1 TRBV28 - CASRVGGENTEAFF TGTGCCAGCAGGGTGGGGGGAGAGAACACTGAAGCTTTCTTT
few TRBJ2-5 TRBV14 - CASSHTRQETQYF TGTGCCAGCAGCCACACCCGTCAAGAGACCCAGTACTTC
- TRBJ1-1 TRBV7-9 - CASGRNMNTEAFF TGTGCCAGCGGCCGGAACATGAACACTGAAGCTTTCTTT
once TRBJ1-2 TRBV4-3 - CASSQDEDGNYGYTF TGCGCCAGCAGCCAAGATGAGGACGGAAACTATGGCTACACCTTC
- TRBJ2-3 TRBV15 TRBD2 CATSRDLAGGTDTQYF TGTGCCACCAGCAGAGATCTAGCGGGAGGGACAGATACGCAGTATTTT
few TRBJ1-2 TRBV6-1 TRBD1 CASSVDRALYGYTF TGTGCCAGCAGTGTTGACAGGGCCCTCTATGGCTACACCTTC
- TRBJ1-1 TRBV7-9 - CASSSRGDTEAFF TGTGCCAGCAGCTCCAGGGGAGACACTGAAGCTTTCTTT
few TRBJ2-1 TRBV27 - CASRGAGTLNEQFF TGTGCCAGCAGGGGCGCCGGGACACTCAATGAGCAGTTCTTC
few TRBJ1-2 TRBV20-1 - CSPREGSGRGYYGYTF TGCAGTCCGCGAGAGGGGTCTGGACGGGGATACTATGGCTACACCTTC
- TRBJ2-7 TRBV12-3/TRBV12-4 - CASSRSSYEQYF TGTGCCAGCAGCCGGAGCTCCTACGAGCAGTACTTC
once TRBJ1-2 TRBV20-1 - CSPVRGNYGYTF TGCAGTCCCGTCAGGGGTAACTATGGCTACACCTTC
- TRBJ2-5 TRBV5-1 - CASTRGQETQYF TGCGCCAGCACCCGGGGGCAAGAGACCCAGTACTTC
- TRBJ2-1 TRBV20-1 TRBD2 CSARGGSTNEQFF TGCAGTGCTAGAGGCGGGAGCACGAATGAGCAGTTCTTC
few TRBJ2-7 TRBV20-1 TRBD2 CSARGERGGVEQYF TGCAGTGCTAGGGGCGAGCGGGGGGGGGTTGAGCAGTACTTC
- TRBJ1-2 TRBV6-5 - CASSYLARSNYGYTF TGTGCCAGCAGTTATCTGGCCAGATCTAACTATGGCTACACCTTC
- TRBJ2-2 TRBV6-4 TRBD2 CASSVVAGNTGELFF TGTGCCAGCAGTGTCGTAGCGGGGAACACCGGGGAGCTGTTTTTT
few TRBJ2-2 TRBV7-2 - CASSLDRINTGELFF TGTGCCAGCAGCCTCGACAGAATAAACACCGGGGAGCTGTTTTTT
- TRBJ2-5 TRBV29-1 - CSVISWTAETQYF TGCAGCGTCATAAGTTGGACTGCTGAGACCCAGTACTTC
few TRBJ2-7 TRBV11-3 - CASSLGGRGEQYF TGTGCCAGCAGCTTGGGGGGTCGCGGCGAGCAGTACTTC
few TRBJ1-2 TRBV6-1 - CASSRQGVGLDGYTF TGTGCCAGCAGTAGGCAGGGTGTGGGCTTAGATGGCTACACCTTC
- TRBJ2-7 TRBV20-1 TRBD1 CSANRQGPGEQYF TGCAGTGCAAACAGACAGGGCCCGGGCGAGCAGTACTTC
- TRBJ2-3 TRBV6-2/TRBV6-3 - CASRPGVLVRTDTQYF TGTGCCAGCAGGCCCGGCGTATTGGTTCGCACAGATACGCAGTATTTT
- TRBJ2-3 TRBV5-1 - CASSFQLVGTDTQYF TGCGCCAGCAGCTTCCAACTCGTAGGTACAGATACGCAGTATTTT
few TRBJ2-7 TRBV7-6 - CASSLSYQGNEQYF TGTGCCAGCAGCTTATCATACCAAGGCAACGAGCAGTACTTC
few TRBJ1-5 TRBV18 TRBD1 CASSPHQGADQPQHF TGTGCCAGCTCACCACATCAGGGGGCGGATCAGCCCCAGCATTTT
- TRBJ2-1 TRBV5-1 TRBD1 CASRARGQGYNEQFF TGCGCCAGTCGGGCGAGGGGACAGGGATACAATGAGCAGTTCTTC
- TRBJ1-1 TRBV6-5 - CASSYSMAGEAFF TGTGCCAGCAGTTACTCGATGGCAGGAGAAGCTTTCTTT
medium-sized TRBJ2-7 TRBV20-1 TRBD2 CSARDYSGLAGSEQYF TGCAGTGCTAGAGATTATTCCGGACTAGCGGGATCCGAGCAGTACTTC
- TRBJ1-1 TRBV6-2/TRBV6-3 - CASRIVTGRTRNTEAFF TGTGCCAGCAGGATCGTCACAGGGCGTACCCGGAACACTGAAGCTTTCTTT
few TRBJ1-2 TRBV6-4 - CASSDSAEANYGYTF TGTGCCAGCAGTGACTCTGCAGAAGCTAACTATGGCTACACCTTC
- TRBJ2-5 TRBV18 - CASSIVGQETQYF TGTGCCAGCTCAATTGTCGGTCAAGAGACCCAGTACTTC
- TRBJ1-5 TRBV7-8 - CASSSYSNQPQHF TGTGCCAGCAGTAGCTATAGCAATCAGCCCCAGCATTTT
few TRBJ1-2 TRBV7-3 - CASSPHRTSQTNYGYTF TGTGCCAGCAGCCCGCACAGGACTAGTCAGACTAACTATGGCTACACCTTC
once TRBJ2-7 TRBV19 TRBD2 CASSRLARSYEQYF TGTGCCAGTAGTAGACTAGCGCGATCCTACGAGCAGTACTTC
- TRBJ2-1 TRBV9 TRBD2 CASSPRLADPFYEQFF TGTGCCAGCAGCCCCCGACTAGCGGACCCTTTTTACGAGCAGTTCTTC
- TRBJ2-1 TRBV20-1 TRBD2 CSAEGLAGAWEQFF TGCAGTGCCGAGGGGCTAGCGGGAGCTTGGGAGCAGTTCTTC
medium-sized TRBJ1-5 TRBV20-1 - CSAWTPDGRGPQHF TGCAGTGCTTGGACCCCGGACGGTAGGGGGCCCCAGCATTTT
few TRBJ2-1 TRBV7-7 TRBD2 CASSLSAASGYNEQFF TGTGCTAGCAGCTTATCCGCGGCTAGCGGCTACAATGAGCAGTTCTTC
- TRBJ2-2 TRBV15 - CATSNPRGAGELFF TGTGCCACCAGCAACCCACGAGGGGCCGGGGAGCTGTTTTTT
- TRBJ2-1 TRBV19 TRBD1 CATTGQGRNEQFF TGTGCCACCACCGGACAGGGACGCAATGAGCAGTTCTTC
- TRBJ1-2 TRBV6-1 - CASVAGGGEGGYTF TGTGCCAGCGTCGCGGGGGGCGGTGAAGGGGGCTACACCTTC
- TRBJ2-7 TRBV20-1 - CSAFRVYEQYF TGCAGTGCTTTCAGGGTCTACGAGCAGTACTTC
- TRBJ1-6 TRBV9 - CASSVLPEDSGLHF TGTGCCAGCAGCGTCCTCCCGGAAGATAGTGGGCTCCACTTT
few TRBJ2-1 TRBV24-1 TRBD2 CATSDPGLAGPYNEQFF TGTGCCACCAGTGATCCCGGACTAGCGGGACCCTACAATGAGCAGTTCTTC
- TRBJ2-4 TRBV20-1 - CSARGRLGRGIQYF TGCAGTGCTAGAGGTCGTCTGGGTCGGGGGATTCAGTACTTC
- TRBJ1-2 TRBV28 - CASSLASGGSYGYTF TGTGCCAGCAGTTTAGCCTCCGGGGGCAGCTATGGCTACACCTTC
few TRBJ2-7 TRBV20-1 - CSARRDPGGHEQYF TGCAGTGCTAGGCGGGACCCTGGAGGACACGAGCAGTACTTC
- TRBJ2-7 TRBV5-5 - CASSLGGSSYEQYF TGTGCCAGCAGCTTGGGAGGGAGCTCCTACGAGCAGTACTTC
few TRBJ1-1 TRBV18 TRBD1 CASSPRQGDGTEAFF TGTGCCAGCTCACCACGACAGGGGGATGGGACTGAAGCTTTCTTT